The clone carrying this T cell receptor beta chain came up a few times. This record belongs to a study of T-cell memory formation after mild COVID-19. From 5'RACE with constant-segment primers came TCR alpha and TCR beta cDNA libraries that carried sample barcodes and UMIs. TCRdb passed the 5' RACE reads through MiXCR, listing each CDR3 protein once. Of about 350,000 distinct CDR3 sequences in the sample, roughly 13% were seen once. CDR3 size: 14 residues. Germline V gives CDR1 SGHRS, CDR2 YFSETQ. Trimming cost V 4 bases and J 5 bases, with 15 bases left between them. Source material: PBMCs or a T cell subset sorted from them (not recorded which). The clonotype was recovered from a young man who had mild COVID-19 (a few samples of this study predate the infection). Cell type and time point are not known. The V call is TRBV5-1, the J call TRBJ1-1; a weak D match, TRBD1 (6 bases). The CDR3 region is CASSMDSPRTEAFF. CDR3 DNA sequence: TGCGCCAGCAGCATGGACAGTCCGAGGACTGAAGCTTTCTTT.